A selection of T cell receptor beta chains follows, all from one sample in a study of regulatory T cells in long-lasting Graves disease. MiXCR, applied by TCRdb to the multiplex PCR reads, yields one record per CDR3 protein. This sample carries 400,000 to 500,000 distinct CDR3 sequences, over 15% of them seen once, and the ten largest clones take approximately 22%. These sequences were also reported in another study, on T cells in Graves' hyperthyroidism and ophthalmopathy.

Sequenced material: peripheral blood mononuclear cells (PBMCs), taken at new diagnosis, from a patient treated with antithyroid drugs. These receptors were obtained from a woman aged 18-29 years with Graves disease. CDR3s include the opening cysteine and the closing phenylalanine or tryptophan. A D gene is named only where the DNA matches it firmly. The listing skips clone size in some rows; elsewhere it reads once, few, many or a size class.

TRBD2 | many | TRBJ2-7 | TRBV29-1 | TGCAGCGTTCTTCCGGGACTAGCTTCCCACGAGCAGTACTTC | CSVLPGLASHEQYF
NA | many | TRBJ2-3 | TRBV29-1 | TGCAGCGTTGCGACCCCGTTGCCTAGCTTTGAGGCAGATACGCAGTATTTT | CSVATPLPSFEADTQYF
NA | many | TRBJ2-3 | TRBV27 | TGTGCCAGCAGTTTACCCGGGACTGGCACAGATACGCAGTATTTT | CASSLPGTGTDTQYF
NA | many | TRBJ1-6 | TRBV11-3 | TGTGCCAGCAGCCATGCCGCGTGGGGGCTAAGTAATTCACCCCTCCACTTT | CASSHAAWGLSNSPLHF
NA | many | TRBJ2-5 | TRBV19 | TGTGCCAGTAGTACAGCCGGGCTCCAAGAGACCCAGTACTTC | CASSTAGLQETQYF
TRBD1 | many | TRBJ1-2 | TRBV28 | TGTGCCAGCAGTGAGACAGGGTTCTCCAACTATGGCTACACCTTC | CASSETGFSNYGYTF
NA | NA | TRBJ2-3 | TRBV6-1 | TGTGCCAGCAGGGGATACTCGGGATCCACAGATACGCAGTATTTT | CASRGYSGSTDTQYF
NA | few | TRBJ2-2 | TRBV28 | TGTGCCAGCAGCACGGACAGATACACCGGGGAGCTGTTTTTT | CASSTDRYTGELFF
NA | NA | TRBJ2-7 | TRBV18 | TGTGCCAGCTCACCACAGGACACCTACGAGCAGTACTTC | CASSPQDTYEQYF
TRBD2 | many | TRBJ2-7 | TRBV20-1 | TGCAGTGCTAGAGATCGAACTAGCGGGAAGGTAGAGCAGTACTTC | CSARDRTSGKVEQYF
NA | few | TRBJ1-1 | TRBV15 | TGTGCCACCAGCAGAGAAGGGGGGGCGAACACTGAAGCTTTCTTT | CATSREGGANTEAFF
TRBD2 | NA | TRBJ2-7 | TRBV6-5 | TGTGCCAGCAGTTACTCGAAACTAGCGGTGAGTCAGAAGCAGTACTTC | CASSYSKLAVSQKQYF
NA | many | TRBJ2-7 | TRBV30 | TGTGCCTGGAGTTTGGATGTTATAACTCTCTACGAGCAGTACTTC | CAWSLDVITLYEQYF
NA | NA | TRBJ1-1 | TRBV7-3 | TGTGCCAGCAGCTTATGGGGGGGGGGCACTGAAGCTTTCTTT | CASSLWGGGTEAFF
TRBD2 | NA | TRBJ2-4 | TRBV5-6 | TGTGCCAGCAGCCCCGCTAGCGGATTTCTAGCCAAAAACATTCAGTACTTC | CASSPASGFLAKNIQYF
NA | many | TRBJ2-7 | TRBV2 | TGTGCCAGCAGTGTGAGGACACAGACCTACGAGCAGTACTTC | CASSVRTQTYEQYF
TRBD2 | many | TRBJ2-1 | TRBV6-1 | TGTGCCAGCACAGGGACTAGGCTAGATGAGCAGTTCTTC | CASTGTRLDEQFF
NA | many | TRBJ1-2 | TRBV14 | TGTGCCAGCAGCCAAGGACGCCAGGATTATGGCTACACCTTC | CASSQGRQDYGYTF
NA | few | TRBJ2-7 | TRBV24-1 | TGTGCCACCAGCCCGAGGGTCGGAGAGCAGTACTTC | CATSPRVGEQYF
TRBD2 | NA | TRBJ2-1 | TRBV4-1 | TGCGCCAGCAGCCTGCGGGAGACTAGCGGGAGTGGAAGTGAGCAGTTCTTC | CASSLRETSGSGSEQFF
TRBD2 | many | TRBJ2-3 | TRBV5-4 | TGTGCCAGCAGCTTGGTCCCCAGCGGGGTGGATACGCAGTATTTT | CASSLVPSGVDTQYF
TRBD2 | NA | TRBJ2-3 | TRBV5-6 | TGTGCCAGCAGGCCCACTAGCGGACCTTGGGATACGCAGTATTTT | CASRPTSGPWDTQYF
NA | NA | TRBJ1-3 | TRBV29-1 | TGCAGCGCTCGGACTTACTACTCTGGAAACACCATATATTTT | CSARTYYSGNTIYF
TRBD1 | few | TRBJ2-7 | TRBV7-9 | TGTGCCAGCAGCTCCCGACAGGGCCGCTACGAGCAGTACTTC | CASSSRQGRYEQYF
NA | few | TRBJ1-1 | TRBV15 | TGTGCGATTCAGCATCTGAACACTGAAGCTTTCTTT | CAIQHLNTEAFF
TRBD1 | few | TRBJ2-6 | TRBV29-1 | TGCAGCGTTGAGCGACAGGGGGCGCCTGGGGCCAACGTCCTGACTTTC | CSVERQGAPGANVLTF
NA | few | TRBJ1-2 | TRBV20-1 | TGCAGTGCCACCAAGATATCGAACGACTATGGCTACACCTTC | CSATKISNDYGYTF
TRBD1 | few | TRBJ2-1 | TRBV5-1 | TGCGCCAGCAGCTACGGGACAGCCTACAATGAGCAGTTCTTC | CASSYGTAYNEQFF
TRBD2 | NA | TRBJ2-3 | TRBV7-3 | TGTGCCAGCAGCTGGACTAGCGGGAGCTCAGATACGCAGTATTTT | CASSWTSGSSDTQYF
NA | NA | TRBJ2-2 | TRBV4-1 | TGCGCCAGCAGCCAAGATCGGAATATCGGGGAGCTGTTTTTT | CASSQDRNIGELFF
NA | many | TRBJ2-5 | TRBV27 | TGTGCCAGCAGTTTATATTACAGGGCGAGAGAGACCCAGTACTTC | CASSLYYRARETQYF
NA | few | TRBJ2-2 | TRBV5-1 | TGCGCCAGCAGCTGGTCCGGAGAGTCGAACACCGGGGAGCTGTTTTTT | CASSWSGESNTGELFF
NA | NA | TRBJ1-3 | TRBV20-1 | TGCAGTGCTCTTCCGGGGACTTCTCGAAACACCATATATTTT | CSALPGTSRNTIYF
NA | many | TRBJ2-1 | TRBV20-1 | TGCAGTGCCACCCCCCTTGTTCGGGGCTACAATGAGCAGTTCTTC | CSATPLVRGYNEQFF
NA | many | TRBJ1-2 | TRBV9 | TGTGCCAGCAGCGACACTACATATGGCTACACCTTC | CASSDTTYGYTF
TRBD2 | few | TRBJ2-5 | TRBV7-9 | TGTGCCAGCAGCTGGGAGGGGGAGACCCAGTACTTC | CASSWEGETQYF
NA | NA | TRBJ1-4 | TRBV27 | TGTGCCAGCAGTTTATTCGGGGGGGATAATGAAAAACTGTTTTTT | CASSLFGGDNEKLFF
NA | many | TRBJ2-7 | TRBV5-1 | TGCGCCAGCAGCTTGGGGCATCACAGGTCGGCAGACTACGAGCAGTACTTC | CASSLGHHRSADYEQYF
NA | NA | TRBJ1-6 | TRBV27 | TGTGCCAGCAGTTTTCAAGCCAGGAATTCACCCCTCCACTTT | CASSFQARNSPLHF
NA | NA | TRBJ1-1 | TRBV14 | TGTGCCAGCAGCCAAGATCAGAAGGAGAACACTGAAGCTTTCTTT | CASSQDQKENTEAFF
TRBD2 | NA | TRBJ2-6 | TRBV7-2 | TGTGCCAGCAGCTTTCGGGCTAGCGGGAGAACGGCGGGGGCCAACGTCCTGACTTTC | CASSFRASGRTAGANVLTF
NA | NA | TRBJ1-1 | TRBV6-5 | TGTGCCAGCAGCTACGGGCCCAGAACTGAAGCTTTCTTT | CASSYGPRTEAFF
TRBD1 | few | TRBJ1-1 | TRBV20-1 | TGCAGTGCTAGCACCACAGGGGAGTCGGAAGCTTTCTTT | CSASTTGESEAFF
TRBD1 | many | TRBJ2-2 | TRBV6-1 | TGTGCCAGCAGAACAAACAGGGGGCTGAGCGGGGAGCTGTTTTTT | CASRTNRGLSGELFF
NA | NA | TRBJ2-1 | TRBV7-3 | TGTGCCAGCAGCTTAACTTATCTTAAACCTAATGAGCAGTTCTTC | CASSLTYLKPNEQFF